This passage covers 8 T cell receptor beta chains from one sample sequenced in a study of neoadjuvant anti-PD-1 for oral cavity cancer. The table came from immunoSEQ multiplex PCR; TCRdb's copy has only in-frame clones and leaves some out. The repertoire includes 9,500 to 15,000 clones, around two thirds of them detected once, and 6.8% sits in the top ten. The source material was tumor tissue, sampled before nivolumab (anti-PD-1) treatment. The receptor source for this set is a person aged 40 to 85 with oral cavity squamous cell carcinoma. The donor label of this sample is uncertain.

The rearrangement joins TRBV7-9 to TRBJ2-7; 14 positions match TRBD2. The germline CDR1 and CDR2 sequences are SEHNR and FQNEAQ (reference sequence). With 3 bases clipped from V and 0 bases from J, the junction kept 7 bases outside the gene matches. The CDR3 extends over 18 amino acids. The CDR3 nucleotides read TGTGCCAGCAGCTTCCCCCGGACTAGCGGGGGGAGCTCCTACGAGCAGTACTTC. Encoded protein: CASSFPRTSGGSSYEQYF.

This clone was found a few times. V usage is TRBV10-3 and J usage is TRBJ2-3; TRBD2 matches 10 bases. V lost 3 bases and J lost 3; bases outside the gene matches: 3. CDR3 size: 15 residues. CDR1 is ENHRY, CDR2 SYGVKD, per germline. CDR3 sequence (DNA): TGTGCCATCAGTGACCCGGGACTAGCGACAGATACGCAGTATTTT. Encoded protein: CAISDPGLATDTQYF.

This sequence joins TRBV19 and TRBJ2-7; D ambiguous. V lost 3 bases and J lost 0, with 6 bases in between. Germline V lookup: CDR1 LNHDA, CDR2 SQIVND (reference sequence). The CDR3 spans 13 residues. CDR3 in amino acids: CASSIELSYEQYF. CDR3 DNA: TGTGCCAGTAGTATTGAGCTCTCCTACGAGCAGTACTTC.

In this sample, this clone turned up a few times. This chain connects TRBV19 to TRBJ2-3; D call uncertain. V lost 3 bases and J lost 0, with 7 bases in between. Per the germline V gene, CDR1 is LNHDA and CDR2 is SQIVND (reference sequence). The CDR3 extends over 14 amino acids. For the CDR3, the DNA is TGTGCCAGTAGTATCAGGTCTAGCACAGATACGCAGTATTTT. Its translation is CASSIRSSTDTQYF. Supplemented by reference TRBV19 and TRBJ2-3, the full variable domain reads DGGITQSPKYLFRKEGQNVTLSCEQNLNHDAMYWYRQDPGQGLRLIYYSQIVNDFQKGDIAEGYSVSREKKESFPLTVTSAQKNPTAFYLCASSIRSSTDTQYFGPGTRLTVL.

Details on this clone: Other DNA sequences within the sample encode an identical CDR3. The chain carries TRBV10-1 and TRBJ2-6; D may be TRBD1 (5 bases). V lost 3 bases and J 0 bases, leaving 15 bases between the germline ends. Per germline, CDR1 WNHNN and CDR2 SYGVQD (reference sequence). CDR3 length equals 18 residues. CDR3 in amino acids: CASSDTLGANSGANVLTF. CDR3 sequence (DNA): TGCGCCAGCAGTGATACCTTAGGGGCGAACTCTGGGGCCAACGTCCTGACTTTC.

This rearrangement joins TRBV19 to TRBJ2-3; TRBD1 agrees at 10 bases. The CDR3 is 14 amino acids. Trimming cost V 6 bases and J 3 bases; bases outside gene matches: 3. The germline V gene encodes CDR1 LNHDA and CDR2 SQIVND (reference sequence). Here the CDR3 DNA reads TGTGCCAGTAGGGACAGGGGGAGTACAGATACGCAGTATTTT. Encoded protein: CASRDRGSTDTQYF.

Only one count was recorded for this clone. The chain combines TRBV19 with TRBJ1-5, with 9 nucleotides matching TRBD1. CDR3 length: 16 residues. Trimming removed 8 bases from V and 2 bases from J; junction bases left unmatched: 10. The V gene's germline CDR1 is LNHDA and CDR2 SQIVND (reference sequence). CDR3 region: CASCYRGRVGNQPQHF. The CDR3, as DNA: TGTGCCAGTTGCTACAGGGGGCGCGTGGGCAATCAGCCCCAGCATTTT.

This sequence joins TRBV11-3 and TRBJ1-6; weak D call: TRBD1 (6 bases). The V end lost 6 bases, the J end lost 10 bases, and 16 bases lay between the germline ends. CDR3 size: 14 residues. Germline V gene sequence: CDR1 SGHNT, CDR2 YENEEA. For the CDR3, the DNA is TGTGCCAGCAGAACAGGGCCTAGGGGGTCACCCCTCCACTTT. Translation: CASRTGPRGSPLHF. Full variable domain (missing parts from reference TRBV11-3 and TRBJ1-6): EAGVVQSPRYKIIEKKQPVAFWCNPISGHNTLYWYLQNLGQGPELLIRYENEEAVDDSQLPKDRFSAERLKGVDSTLKIQPAELGDSAVYLCASRTGPRGSPLHFGNGTRLTVT.